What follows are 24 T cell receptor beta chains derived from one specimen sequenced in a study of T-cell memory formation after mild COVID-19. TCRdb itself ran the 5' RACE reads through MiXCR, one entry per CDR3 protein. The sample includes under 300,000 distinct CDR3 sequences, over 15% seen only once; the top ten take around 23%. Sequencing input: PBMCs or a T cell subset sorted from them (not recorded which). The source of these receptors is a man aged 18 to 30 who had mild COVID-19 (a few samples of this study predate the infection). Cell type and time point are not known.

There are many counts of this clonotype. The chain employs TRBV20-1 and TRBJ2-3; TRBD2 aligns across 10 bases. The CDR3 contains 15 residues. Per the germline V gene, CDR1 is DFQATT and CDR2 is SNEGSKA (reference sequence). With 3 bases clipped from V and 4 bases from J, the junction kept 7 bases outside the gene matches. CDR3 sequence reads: CSASPSSGGADTQYF. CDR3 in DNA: TGCAGTGCTAGCCCCTCTAGCGGGGGCGCAGATACGCAGTATTTT.

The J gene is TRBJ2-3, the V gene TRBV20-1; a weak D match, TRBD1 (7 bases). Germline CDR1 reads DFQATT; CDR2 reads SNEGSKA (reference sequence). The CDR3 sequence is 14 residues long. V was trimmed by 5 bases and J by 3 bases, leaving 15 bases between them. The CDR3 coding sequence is TGCAGTGCTCGCGGGACAGTACGTACAGATACGCAGTATTTT. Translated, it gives CSARGTVRTDTQYF.

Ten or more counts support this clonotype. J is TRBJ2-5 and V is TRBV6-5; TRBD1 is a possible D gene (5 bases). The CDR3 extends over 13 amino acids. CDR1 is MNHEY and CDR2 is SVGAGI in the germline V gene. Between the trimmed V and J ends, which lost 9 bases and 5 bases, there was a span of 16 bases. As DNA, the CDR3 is TGTGCCAGAAAAAAGACAGCTGCGGAGACCCAGTACTTC. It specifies CARKKTAAETQYF.

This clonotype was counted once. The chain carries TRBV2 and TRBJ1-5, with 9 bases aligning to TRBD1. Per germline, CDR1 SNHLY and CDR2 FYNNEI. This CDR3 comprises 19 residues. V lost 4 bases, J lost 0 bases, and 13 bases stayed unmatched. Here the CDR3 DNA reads TGTGCCAGCAGTGCGTCCGGACAGGGGCGTATTTATAGCAATCAGCCCCAGCATTTT. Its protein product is CASSASGQGRIYSNQPQHF.

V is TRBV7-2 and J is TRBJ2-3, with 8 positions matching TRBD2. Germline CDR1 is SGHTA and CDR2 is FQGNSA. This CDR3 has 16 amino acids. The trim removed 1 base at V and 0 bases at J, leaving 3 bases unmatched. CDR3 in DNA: TGTGCCAGCAGCTTAGGAGGACTAGCAAGCACAGATACGCAGTATTTT. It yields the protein CASSLGGLASTDTQYF. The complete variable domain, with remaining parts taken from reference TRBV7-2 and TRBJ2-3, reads GAGVSQSPSNKVTEKGKDVELRCDPISGHTALYWYRQSLGQGLEFLIYFQGNSAPDKSGLPSDRFSAERTGGSVSTLTIQRTQQEDSAVYLCASSLGGLASTDTQYFGPGTRLTVL.

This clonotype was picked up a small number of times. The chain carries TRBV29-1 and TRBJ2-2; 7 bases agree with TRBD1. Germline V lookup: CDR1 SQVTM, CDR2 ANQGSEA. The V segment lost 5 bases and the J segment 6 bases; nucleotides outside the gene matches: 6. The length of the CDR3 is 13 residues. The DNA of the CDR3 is TGCAGCGTTAGAGAACAGGGGCCCGGGGAGCTGTTTTTT. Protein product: CSVREQGPGELFF.

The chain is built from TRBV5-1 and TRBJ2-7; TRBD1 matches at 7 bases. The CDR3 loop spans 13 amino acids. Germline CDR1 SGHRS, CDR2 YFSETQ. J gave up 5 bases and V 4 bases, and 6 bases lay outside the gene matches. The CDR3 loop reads CASSRNRGHEQYF. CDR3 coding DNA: TGCGCCAGCAGCCGCAACAGGGGCCACGAGCAGTACTTC.

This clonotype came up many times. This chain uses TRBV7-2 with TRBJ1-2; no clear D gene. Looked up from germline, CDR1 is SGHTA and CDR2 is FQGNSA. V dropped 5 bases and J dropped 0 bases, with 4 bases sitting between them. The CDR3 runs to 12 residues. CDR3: CASSQPNYGYTF. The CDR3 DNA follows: TGTGCCAGCAGCCAACCTAACTATGGCTACACCTTC.

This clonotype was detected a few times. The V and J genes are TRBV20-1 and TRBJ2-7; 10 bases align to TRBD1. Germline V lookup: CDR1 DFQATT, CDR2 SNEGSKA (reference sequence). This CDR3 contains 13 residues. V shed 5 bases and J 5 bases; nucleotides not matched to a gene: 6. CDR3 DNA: TGCAGTGCTCCCGACAGGGGGCTTCACGAGCAGTACTTC. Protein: CSAPDRGLHEQYF.

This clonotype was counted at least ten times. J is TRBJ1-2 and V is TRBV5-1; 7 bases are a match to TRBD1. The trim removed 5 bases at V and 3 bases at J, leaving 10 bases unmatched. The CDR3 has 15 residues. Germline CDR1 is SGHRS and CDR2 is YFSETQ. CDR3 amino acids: CASRKLYGQDYGYTF. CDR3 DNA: TGCGCCAGCAGGAAACTCTACGGACAGGACTATGGCTACACCTTC.

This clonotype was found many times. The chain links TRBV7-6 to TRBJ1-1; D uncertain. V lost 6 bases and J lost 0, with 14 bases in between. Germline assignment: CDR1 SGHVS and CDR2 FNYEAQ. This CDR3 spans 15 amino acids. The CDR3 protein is CASSQRASLNTEAFF. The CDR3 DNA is TGTGCCAGCAGTCAACGAGCCTCCTTGAACACTGAAGCTTTCTTT.

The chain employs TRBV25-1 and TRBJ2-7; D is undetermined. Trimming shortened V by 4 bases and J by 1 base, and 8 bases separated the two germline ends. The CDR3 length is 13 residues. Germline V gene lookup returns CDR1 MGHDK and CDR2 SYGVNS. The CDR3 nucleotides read TGTGCCAGCAGTGTCCCGATGTCCTACGAGCAGTACTTC. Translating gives CASSVPMSYEQYF.

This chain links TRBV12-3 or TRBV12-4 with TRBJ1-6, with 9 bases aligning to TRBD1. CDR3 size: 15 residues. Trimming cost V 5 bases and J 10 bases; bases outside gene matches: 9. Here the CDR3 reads CASSLGTGSGSPLHF. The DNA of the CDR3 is TGTGCCAGCAGTCTGGGGACAGGGTCGGGCTCACCCCTCCACTTT.

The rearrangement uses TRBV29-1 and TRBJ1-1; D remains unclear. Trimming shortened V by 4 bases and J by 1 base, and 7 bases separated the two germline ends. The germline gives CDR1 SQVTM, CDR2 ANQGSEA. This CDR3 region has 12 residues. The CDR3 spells CSVGRQNTEAFF. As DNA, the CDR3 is TGCAGCGTTGGGAGACAGAACACTGAAGCTTTCTTT.

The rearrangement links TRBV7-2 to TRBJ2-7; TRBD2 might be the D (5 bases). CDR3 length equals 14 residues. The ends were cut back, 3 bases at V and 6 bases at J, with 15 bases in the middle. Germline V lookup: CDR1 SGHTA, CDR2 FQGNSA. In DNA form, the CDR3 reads TGTGCCAGCAGCTTTTCCGGACTTCTGGGCGAGCAGTACGTC. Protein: CASSFSGLLGEQYV.

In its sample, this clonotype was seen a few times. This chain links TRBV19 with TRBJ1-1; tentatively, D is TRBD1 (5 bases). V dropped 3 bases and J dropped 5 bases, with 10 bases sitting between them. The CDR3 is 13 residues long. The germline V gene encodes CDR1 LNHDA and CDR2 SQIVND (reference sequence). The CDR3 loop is CASSILQGTEAFF. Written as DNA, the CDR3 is TGTGCCAGTAGTATCCTCCAGGGTACTGAAGCTTTCTTT.

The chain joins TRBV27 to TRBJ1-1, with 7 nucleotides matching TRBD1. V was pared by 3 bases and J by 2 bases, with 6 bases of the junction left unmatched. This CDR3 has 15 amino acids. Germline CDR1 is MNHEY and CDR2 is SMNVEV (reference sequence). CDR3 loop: CASSLGRGRNTEAFF. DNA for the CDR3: TGTGCCAGCAGTTTGGGAAGGGGGCGCAACACTGAAGCTTTCTTT.

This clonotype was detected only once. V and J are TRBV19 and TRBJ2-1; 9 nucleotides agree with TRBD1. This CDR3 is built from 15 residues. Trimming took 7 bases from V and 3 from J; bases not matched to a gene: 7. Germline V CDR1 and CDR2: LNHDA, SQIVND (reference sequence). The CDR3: CASTEQGAVYNEQFF. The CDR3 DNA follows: TGTGCCAGTACCGAACAGGGGGCAGTCTACAATGAGCAGTTCTTC.

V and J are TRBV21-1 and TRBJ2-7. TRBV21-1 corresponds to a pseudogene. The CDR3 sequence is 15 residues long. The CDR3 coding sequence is TGTGCCAGCAGCAAATGTGGTCAGGGCTCCCACGAGCAGTACGTC. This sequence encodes CASSKCGQGSHEQYV.

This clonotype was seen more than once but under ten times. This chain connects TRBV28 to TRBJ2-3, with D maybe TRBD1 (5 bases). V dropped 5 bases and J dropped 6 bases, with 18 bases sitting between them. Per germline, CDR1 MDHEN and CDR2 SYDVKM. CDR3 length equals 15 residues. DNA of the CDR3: TGTGCCAGCAGTGGGGCGCAGGGTCTAAGGGATACGCAGTATTTT. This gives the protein CASSGAQGLRDTQYF.

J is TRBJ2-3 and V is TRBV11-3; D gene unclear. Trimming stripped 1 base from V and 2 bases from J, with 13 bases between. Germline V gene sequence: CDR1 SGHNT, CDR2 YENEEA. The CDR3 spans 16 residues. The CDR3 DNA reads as TGTGCCAGCAGCTTAGGTCCCAGTTATGCCACAGATACGCAGTATTTT. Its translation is CASSLGPSYATDTQYF.

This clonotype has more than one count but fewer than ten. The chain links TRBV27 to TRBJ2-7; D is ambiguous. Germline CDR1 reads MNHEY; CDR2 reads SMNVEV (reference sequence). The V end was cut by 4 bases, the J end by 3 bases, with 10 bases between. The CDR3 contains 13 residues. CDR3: CASSSRPDYEQYV. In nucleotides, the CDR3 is TGTGCCAGCAGTTCCCGACCGGACTACGAGCAGTACGTC.

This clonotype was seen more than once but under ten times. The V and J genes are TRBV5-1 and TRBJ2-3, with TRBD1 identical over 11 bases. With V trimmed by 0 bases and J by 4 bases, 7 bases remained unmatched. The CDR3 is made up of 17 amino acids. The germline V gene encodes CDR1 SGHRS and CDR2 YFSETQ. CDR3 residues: CASSLAGGQGAPDTQYF. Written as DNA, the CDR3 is TGCGCCAGCAGCTTGGCCGGTGGACAGGGGGCTCCAGATACGCAGTATTTT.

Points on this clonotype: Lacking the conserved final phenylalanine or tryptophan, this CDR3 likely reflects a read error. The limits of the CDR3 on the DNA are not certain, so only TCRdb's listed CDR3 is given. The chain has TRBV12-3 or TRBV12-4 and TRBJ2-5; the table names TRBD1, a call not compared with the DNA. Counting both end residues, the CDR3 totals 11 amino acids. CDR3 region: CASSPGQKFYL.